Listed here are 32 T cell receptor beta chains from one sample, sequenced in a study of T cell changes during pregnancy in multiple sclerosis (dated by TCRdb to between 2019 and 2020). To prepare the library, the immunoSEQ multiplex PCR assay was applied. What TCRdb holds here is the immuneACCESS table cut down to in-frame rearrangements. Part of the clones is not present; checked against another copy, under half of the missing clones reflect an unresolved V gene, and the others are unexplained. The sample table records tens of thousands of clones; roughly 89% of these occur just once. The ten largest account for just under 2% of the sample. The sample here was peripheral blood, taken in the second trimester of pregnancy. The origin of the receptors is a female donor with multiple sclerosis, enrolled in a pregnancy study.

The rearrangement links TRBV10-3 to TRBJ2-3, with TRBD2 identical over 8 bases. V was clipped by 3 bases and J by 4 bases; unmatched bases: 15. CDR1 is ENHRY, CDR2 SYGVKD, per germline. The CDR3 sequence is 18 residues long. As DNA, the CDR3 is TGTGCCATCAGTGAATTATATACGGGGGGGCAGATGTCAGATACGCAGTATTTT. Translation gives CAISELYTGGQMSDTQYF.

The gene calls are TRBV7-2 and TRBJ2-5; 8 nucleotides match TRBD2. The germline gives CDR1 SGHTA, CDR2 FQGNSA. This CDR3 is 16 amino acids long. Unmatched junction bases numbered 13, after V lost 5 bases and J lost 5 bases. This CDR3 is CASSPMWRGAGETQYF. The DNA of the CDR3 is TGTGCCAGCAGCCCAATGTGGCGGGGGGCAGGGGAGACCCAGTACTTC.

The CDR3 coding sequence is TGTGCCAGCAGTGGTGGCAGGGGAAGAGGATCACCCCTCCACTTT. It yields the protein CASSGGRGRGSPLHF. The J gene is TRBJ1-6, the V gene TRBV6-1; a weak D match, TRBD1 (6 bases). The V and J ends lost 4 bases and 10 bases respectively, with 17 bases between them. Germline V gene lookup returns CDR1 MNHNS and CDR2 SASEGT. This CDR3 has 15 residues.

V is TRBV6-6 and J is TRBJ1-2; D is perhaps TRBD1 (6 bases). The CDR3 is 14 amino acids. The V gene lost 5 bases and the J gene lost 7 bases, with 17 bases spanning the gap. Germline CDR1 is MNHNY and CDR2 is SVGAGI (reference sequence). CDR3 DNA sequence: TGTGCCAGCAGTCTTGAGGGGGGGGCAGGTGGCTACACCTTC. Protein sequence: CASSLEGGAGGYTF.

CDR3: CASSPGGGRNTGELFF. The CDR3 region has the DNA TGCGCCAGCAGTCCGGGAGGGGGGAGGAACACCGGGGAGCTGTTTTTT. The chain combines TRBV10-1 with TRBJ2-2; TRBD2 matches 8 bases. The CDR3 has 16 amino acids. With 5 bases clipped from V and 1 base from J, the junction kept 6 bases outside the gene matches. The germline V gene encodes CDR1 WNHNN and CDR2 SYGVQD (reference sequence).

V usage is TRBV13 and J usage is TRBJ2-2; TRBD1 agrees at 11 bases. The germline V gene has CDR1 PRHDT and CDR2 FYEKMQ (reference sequence). The CDR3 is made up of 14 amino acids. The trim removed 4 bases at V and 6 bases at J, leaving 1 base unmatched. For the CDR3, the DNA is TGTGCCAGCAGCTCGGGACAGGGGGCCGGGGAGCTGTTTTTT. This codes for CASSSGQGAGELFF.

The DNA for the CDR3 is TGTGCCAGTGCGGACAGGGAGTATCTGCCCCAGCATTTT. Amino acid sequence: CASADREYLPQHF. The chain recombines TRBV19 with TRBJ1-5, with 8 bases aligning to TRBD1. Germline trimming cut 8 bases from V and 9 bases from J; bases unmatched to any gene: 9. The CDR3 is made up of 13 amino acids. Germline CDR1 reads LNHDA; CDR2 reads SQIVND (reference sequence).

Worth noting for this clone: Germline is not matched at one junction end, which may reflect a read error. The chain uses TRBV19 and TRBJ1-1, with D possibly being TRBD1 (6 bases). CDR1 LNHDA and CDR2 SQIVND come from the germline V gene (reference sequence). This CDR3 spans 15 amino acids. The CDR3 DNA reads as TGTGCCAGTACTATAGGGGTACAGGGAAGGACTGAAGCTTTCTTT. Residues: CASTIGVQGRTEAFF.

The chain links TRBV28 to TRBJ2-3; perhaps TRBD1 as D (5 bases). Germline CDR1 reads MDHEN; CDR2 reads SYDVKM. Trimming cost V 6 bases and J 11 bases, with 12 bases left between them. CDR3 length equals 11 residues. This chain's CDR3 is CASSSNQGQYF. CDR3 nucleotides: TGTGCCAGCAGCAGCAATCAGGGGCAGTATTTT.

V and J are TRBV6-5 and TRBJ1-3; D call uncertain. Germline CDR1 reads MNHEY; CDR2 reads SVGAGI. The V gene lost 3 bases and the J gene lost 0 bases, with 12 bases spanning the gap. CDR3 size: 16 residues. CDR3 DNA: TGTGCCAGCAGTTATGGGTCGGGAGGCTCTGGAAACACCATATATTTT. It codes for CASSYGSGGSGNTIYF.

V usage is TRBV28 and J usage is TRBJ2-7; weak D call: TRBD2 (6 bases). This CDR3 has 16 residues. Germline lookup yields CDR1 MDHEN and CDR2 SYDVKM. The V end lost 2 bases, the J end lost 2 bases, and 16 bases lay between the germline ends. CDR3: CASSLGDSRVTYEQYF. DNA of the CDR3: TGTGCCAGCAGTTTAGGGGACTCCCGGGTAACCTACGAGCAGTACTTC.

This clone was observed a single time. The chain couples TRBV7-8 to TRBJ2-1, with 12 bases matching TRBD2. V was pared by 4 bases and J by 9 bases, with 7 bases of the junction left unmatched. This CDR3 spans 15 amino acids. Germline lookup yields CDR1 SGHVS and CDR2 FQNEAQ. CDR3 loop: CASSSRLAGEVEQFF. The CDR3 nucleotides read TGTGCCAGCAGCTCGCGACTAGCGGGGGAGGTTGAGCAGTTCTTC.

The V and J genes are TRBV9 and TRBJ1-1; 9 bases agree with TRBD1. There are 17 residues in the CDR3. With 0 bases clipped from V and 0 bases from J, the junction kept 6 bases outside the gene matches. In germline, CDR1 is SGDLS, CDR2 YYNGEE. The CDR3 coding sequence is TGTGCCAGCAGCGTAGGCCCGGGACAGGGCATGAACACTGAAGCTTTCTTT. Translated: CASSVGPGQGMNTEAFF.

The chain joins TRBV28 to TRBJ2-6; the match to TRBD1 covers 7 bases. In germline, CDR1 is MDHEN, CDR2 SYDVKM. The CDR3 extends over 16 amino acids. V was pared by 3 bases and J by 0 bases, with 2 bases of the junction left unmatched. Here the CDR3 reads CASSFRDSSGANVLTF. The CDR3 bases are TGTGCCAGCAGTTTCCGGGACAGCTCTGGGGCCAACGTCCTGACTTTC.

The chain employs TRBV6-4 and TRBJ2-1; a weak D match, TRBD2 (6 bases). With 0 bases removed from V and 4 bases from J, the gap between germline ends came to 13 bases. The CDR3 extends over 16 amino acids. Per germline, CDR1 MRHNA and CDR2 SNTAGT. As DNA, the CDR3 is TGTGCCAGCAGTGACTCGGGGGTAGCGGTTTACAATGAGCAGTTCTTC. Translation gives CASSDSGVAVYNEQFF.

The rearrangement joins TRBV15 to TRBJ1-2; D is undetermined. V lost 2 bases, J lost 2 bases, and 6 bases lay in between. The V gene's germline CDR1 is LNHNV and CDR2 YYDKDF (reference sequence). The CDR3 runs to 13 residues. The DNA of the CDR3 is TGTGCCACCAGCAGACAGAACAACTATGGCTACACCTTC. Amino acid sequence: CATSRQNNYGYTF.

This sequence joins TRBV5-1 and TRBJ1-1; D gene uncertain. Germline-derived CDR1 and CDR2 are SGHRS and YFSETQ. Trimming pared 4 bases from V and 6 bases from J, leaving 19 bases between. The CDR3 has 15 amino acids. The CDR3 here is CASSPRLDGVSEAFF. The CDR3 coding sequence is TGCGCCAGCAGCCCAAGGTTGGACGGGGTCTCTGAAGCTTTCTTT.

This clone was counted only a few times. V gene TRBV4-1 combines with J gene TRBJ1-4, with D unresolved. This CDR3 spans 15 amino acids. Germline V gene lookup returns CDR1 MGHRA and CDR2 YSYEKL. Trimming removed 5 bases from V and 7 bases from J, with 17 bases in between. The CDR3 protein is CASSFTEQKSEKLFF. For the CDR3, the DNA is TGCGCCAGCAGCTTTACAGAGCAGAAGTCTGAAAAACTGTTTTTT.

The chain uses TRBV18 and TRBJ2-3; D may be TRBD1 (5 bases). The V end was cut by 3 bases, the J end by 3 bases, with 16 bases between. CDR1 KGHSH and CDR2 LQKENI come from the germline V gene. The CDR3 runs 16 residues. In nucleotides, the CDR3 is TGTGCCAGCTCACCCCTTAAACAGGCAGGAACAGATACGCAGTATTTT. This translates into CASSPLKQAGTDTQYF.

The chain has TRBV4-3 and TRBJ2-3; the match to TRBD1 covers 10 bases. The V gene end was trimmed by 6 bases and the J gene end by 6 bases; junction bases not matched to a gene: 9. There are 15 residues in the CDR3. Germline V gene data show CDR1 as LGHNA and CDR2 as YSLEER. CDR3 residues: CASSQPGQGTDTQYF. CDR3 DNA sequence: TGCGCCAGCAGTCAACCGGGACAGGGGACGGATACGCAGTATTTT.

The chain uses TRBV7-4 and TRBJ1-3; 7 bases agree with TRBD1. The V and J ends lost 4 bases and 1 base, in that order; junction bases with no gene match: 25. Germline V lookup: CDR1 SGHVT, CDR2 SQSDAQ. CDR3 length equals 22 residues. CDR3 DNA: TGTGCCAGCAGCTCGTCCGGTATCGGTTGGGTGACAGGGAGACCTTCTGGAAACACCATATATTTT. Protein sequence: CASSSSGIGWVTGRPSGNTIYF.

The CDR3, as DNA: TGCAGCGTTGCCCCCCTGACAGGGGGCACTGAAGCTTTCTTT. It is translated as CSVAPLTGGTEAFF. This chain joins TRBV29-1 and TRBJ1-1; 9 bases are shared with TRBD1. The CDR3 is 14 residues long. Unmatched junction bases numbered 7, after V lost 4 bases and J lost 4 bases. In germline, CDR1 is SQVTM, CDR2 ANQGSEA.

V and J are TRBV30 and TRBJ2-2; 7 nucleotides agree with TRBD2. The J segment lost 4 bases and the V segment lost 4 bases, leaving 9 bases of the junction unmatched. Germline V gene lookup returns CDR1 GTSNPN and CDR2 SVGIG (reference sequence). This CDR3 comprises 15 residues. For the CDR3, the DNA is TGTGCCTGGATTACAAGCGGGGCTTTCACCGGGGAGCTGTTTTTT. Translated, it gives CAWITSGAFTGELFF.

V usage is TRBV6-1 and J usage is TRBJ1-1, with 8 nucleotides matching TRBD1. V was pared by 4 bases and J by 2 bases, with 6 bases of the junction left unmatched. This CDR3 has 15 residues. Germline values: CDR1 MNHNS, CDR2 SASEGT. The CDR3 sequence is CASSAQGVENTEAFF. For the CDR3, the DNA is TGTGCCAGCAGTGCACAGGGGGTAGAAAACACTGAAGCTTTCTTT.

The V and J genes are TRBV2 and TRBJ1-3; D call uncertain. With 2 bases removed from V and 0 bases from J, the gap between germline ends came to 8 bases. This CDR3 has 15 residues. Germline loops: CDR1 SNHLY, CDR2 FYNNEI. The CDR3 is CASSEQAGSGNTIYF. CDR3 nucleotide sequence: TGTGCCAGCAGTGAACAGGCTGGCTCTGGAAACACCATATATTTT.

The V call is TRBV5-3, the J call TRBJ1-3; 11 bases map to TRBD1. TRBV5-3 is identified as an open reading frame with a role that is uncertain. The CDR3 is 15 amino acids. V was pared by 2 bases and J by 4 bases, with 2 bases of the junction left unmatched. This CDR3 reads CARSLGTGGGNTIYF. CDR3 sequence (DNA): TGTGCCAGAAGCTTAGGGACAGGGGGAGGAAACACCATATATTTT.

The CDR3 spells CASSPGGGAGTDTQYF. The CDR3 DNA is TGTGCCAGCAGTCCTGGCGGGGGGGCGGGCACAGATACGCAGTATTTT. This chain uses TRBV6-4 with TRBJ2-3; 9 bases are a match to TRBD2. The CDR3 sequence is 16 residues long. Trimming at V came to 5 bases and at J to 1 base, leaving 7 bases not matched to a gene. In germline, CDR1 is MRHNA, CDR2 SNTAGT.

The chain carries TRBV28 and TRBJ2-3; TRBD2 agrees at 11 bases. The CDR3 is made up of 16 amino acids. Germline trimming cut 6 bases from V and 3 bases from J; bases unmatched to any gene: 8. Germline lookup yields CDR1 MDHEN and CDR2 SYDVKM. CDR3 protein: CASRLSGGAATDTQYF. For the CDR3, the DNA is TGTGCCAGCAGACTTAGCGGGGGGGCCGCGACAGATACGCAGTATTTT.

The CDR3 DNA follows: TGTGCCAGCTGGACTAGCGGGAGAACCTACAATGAGCAGTTCTTC. Its translation is CASWTSGRTYNEQFF. The rearrangement links TRBV11-1 to TRBJ2-1; 13 bases fit TRBD2. V trimming: 8 bases; J trimming: 2 bases; junction bases outside the gene matches: 3. The CDR3 contains 15 residues. The V gene's germline CDR1 is SGHAT and CDR2 FQDESV (reference sequence).

At least ten counts were recorded for this clone. The CDR3 coding sequence is TGTGCCAGCAGCTCCAACCCCTCAGGGAGGGCACCTGAAGCTTTCTTT. Its translation is CASSSNPSGRAPEAFF. The rearrangement uses TRBV7-9 and TRBJ1-1; D possibly corresponds to TRBD1 (5 bases). The CDR3 sequence is 16 residues long. CDR1 is SEHNR, CDR2 FQNEAQ, per germline (reference sequence). The V end was cut by 4 bases, the J end by 6 bases, with 21 bases between. Full variable domain (rest looked up from reference TRBV7-9 and TRBJ1-1): DTGVSQNPRHKITKRGQNVTFRCDPISEHNRLYWYRQTLGQGPEFLTYFQNEAQLEKSRLLSDRFSAERPKGSFSTLEIQRTEQGDSAMYLCASSSNPSGRAPEAFFGQGTRLTVV.

In DNA form, the CDR3 reads TGCGCCAGCAGCCGCACTGGGACAGGGGGCGCAGGTTGGACTGAAGCTTTCTTT. Its protein product is CASSRTGTGGAGWTEAFF. The chain is built from TRBV5-1 and TRBJ1-1; 12 bases are shared with TRBD1. Looked up from germline, CDR1 is SGHRS and CDR2 is YFSETQ. With 4 bases clipped from V and 5 bases from J, the junction kept 15 bases outside the gene matches. The CDR3 contains 18 residues.

The rearrangement uses TRBV5-1 and TRBJ1-3; 7 nucleotides agree with TRBD1. Germline CDR1 and CDR2: SGHRS and YFSETQ. This CDR3 spans 14 amino acids. The V and J ends lost 4 bases and 1 base, in that order; junction bases with no gene match: 2. Written as DNA, the CDR3 is TGCGCCAGCAGCATGGGACAGTCTGGAAACACCATATATTTT. This translates into CASSMGQSGNTIYF.